This TCR beta chain was recovered during a study of control samples from healthy donors and cancer patients. The method was immunoSEQ multiplex PCR; TCRdb's version includes in-frame clones alone and lacks a portion of them. Altogether over 120,000 clones are present, more than 85% being singletons, with the ten largest covering roughly 3.2%. Input material: blood. This TCR was sampled from a man in his thirties or forties in good health.

The CDR3 spells CASSSRTVMNTEAFF. The DNA for the CDR3 is TGTGCCAGCAGCTCAAGGACGGTCATGAACACTGAAGCTTTCTTT. V is TRBV7-2 and J is TRBJ1-1; D is ambiguous. The CDR3 extends over 15 amino acids. Germline V CDR1 and CDR2: SGHTA, FQGNSA. The V end lost 4 bases, the J end lost 0 bases, and 12 bases lay between the germline ends.